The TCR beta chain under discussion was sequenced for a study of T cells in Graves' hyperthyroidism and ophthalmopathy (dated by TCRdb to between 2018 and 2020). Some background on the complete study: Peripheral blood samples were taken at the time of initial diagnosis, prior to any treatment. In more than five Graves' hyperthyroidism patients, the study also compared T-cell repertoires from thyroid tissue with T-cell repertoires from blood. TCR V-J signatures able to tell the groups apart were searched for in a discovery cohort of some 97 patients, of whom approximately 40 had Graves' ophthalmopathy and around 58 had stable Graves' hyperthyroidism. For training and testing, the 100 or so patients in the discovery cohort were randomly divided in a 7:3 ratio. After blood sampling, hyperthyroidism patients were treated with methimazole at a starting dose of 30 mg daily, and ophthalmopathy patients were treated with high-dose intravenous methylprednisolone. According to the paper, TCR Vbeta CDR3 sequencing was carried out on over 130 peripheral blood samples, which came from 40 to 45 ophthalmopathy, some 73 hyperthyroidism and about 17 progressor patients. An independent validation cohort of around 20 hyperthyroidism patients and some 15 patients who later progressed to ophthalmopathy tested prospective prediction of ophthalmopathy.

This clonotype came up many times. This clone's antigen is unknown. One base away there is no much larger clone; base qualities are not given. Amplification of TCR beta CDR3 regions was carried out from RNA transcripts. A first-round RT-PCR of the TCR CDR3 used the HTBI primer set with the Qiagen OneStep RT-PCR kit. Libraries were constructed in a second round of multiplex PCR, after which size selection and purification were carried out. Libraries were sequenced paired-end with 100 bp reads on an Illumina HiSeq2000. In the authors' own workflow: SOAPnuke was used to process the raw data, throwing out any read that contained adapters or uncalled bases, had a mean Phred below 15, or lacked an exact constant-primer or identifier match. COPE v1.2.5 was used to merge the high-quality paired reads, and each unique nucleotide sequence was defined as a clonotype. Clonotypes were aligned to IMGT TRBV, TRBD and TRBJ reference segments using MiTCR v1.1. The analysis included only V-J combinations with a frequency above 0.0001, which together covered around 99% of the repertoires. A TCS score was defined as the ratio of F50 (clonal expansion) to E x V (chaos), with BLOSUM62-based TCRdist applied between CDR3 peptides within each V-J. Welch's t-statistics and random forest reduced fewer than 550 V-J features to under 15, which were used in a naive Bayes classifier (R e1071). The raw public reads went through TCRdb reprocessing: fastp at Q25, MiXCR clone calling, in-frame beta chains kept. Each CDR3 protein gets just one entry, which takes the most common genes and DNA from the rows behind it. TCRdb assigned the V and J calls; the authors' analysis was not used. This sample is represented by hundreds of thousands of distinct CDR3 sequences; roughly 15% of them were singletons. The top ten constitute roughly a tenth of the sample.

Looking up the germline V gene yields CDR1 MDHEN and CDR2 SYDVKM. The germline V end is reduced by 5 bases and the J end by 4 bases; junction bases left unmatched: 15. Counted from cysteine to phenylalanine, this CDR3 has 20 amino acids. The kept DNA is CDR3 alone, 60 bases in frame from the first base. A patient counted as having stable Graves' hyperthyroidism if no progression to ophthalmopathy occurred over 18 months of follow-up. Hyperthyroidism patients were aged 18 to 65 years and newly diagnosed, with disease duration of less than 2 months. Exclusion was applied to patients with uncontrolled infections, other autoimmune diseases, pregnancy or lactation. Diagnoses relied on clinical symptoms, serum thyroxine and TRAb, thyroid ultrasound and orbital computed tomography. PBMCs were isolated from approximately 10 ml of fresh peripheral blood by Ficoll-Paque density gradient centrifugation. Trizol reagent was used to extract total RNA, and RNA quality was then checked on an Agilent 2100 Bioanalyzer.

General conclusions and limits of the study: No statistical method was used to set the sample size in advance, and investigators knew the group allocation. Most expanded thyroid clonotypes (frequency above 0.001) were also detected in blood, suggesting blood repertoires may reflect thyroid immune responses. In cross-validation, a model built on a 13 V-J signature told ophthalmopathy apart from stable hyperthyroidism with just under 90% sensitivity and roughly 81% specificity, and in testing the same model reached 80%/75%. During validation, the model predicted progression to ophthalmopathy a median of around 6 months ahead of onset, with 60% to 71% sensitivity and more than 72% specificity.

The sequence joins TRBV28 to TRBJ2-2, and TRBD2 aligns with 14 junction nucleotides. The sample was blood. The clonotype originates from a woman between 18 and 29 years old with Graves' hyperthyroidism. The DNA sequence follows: TGTGCCAGCAGTGCCCGTCCGGGACTAGCGGGAGTCGGGGCCACCGGGGAGCTGTTTTTT. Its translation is CASSARPGLAGVGATGELFF.